This T cell receptor (beta chain) was obtained from a study of graft-versus-host responses after intestinal transplantation. Overall study: All recipients were given anti-thymocyte globulin induction, and tacrolimus and steroids were then administered for about three years. General study results and limits: An association linked early post-transplant HvG declines with peak circulating GvH clone levels. High graft-versus-host to host-versus-graft clonal ratios were seen in allografts of patients with graft-donor T cell macrochimerism.

Assay: immunoSEQ multiplex PCR; the TCRdb copy retains only in-frame clones and omits some. The table records about 6,400 clones, 22% of them present only once. The CDR3 consists of 15 residues. CDR1 and CDR2 from the germline V gene are WSHSY and SAAADI. Losses at the gene ends were 2 bases for V and 4 bases for J; bases not matched to a gene: 3. This clone ranks as medium-sized (0.01 to 0.1%). The origin of this receptor is a human patient who was an organ donor for intestinal transplantation. The material sequenced was alloreactive CD4+ T cells from a mixed lymphocyte reaction culture, taken before transplantation. The subset was: CFSE-low proliferating T cells sorted from approximately 6-day pre-transplant mixed lymphocyte reaction (GvH or HvG direction). The chain uses TRBV10-2 and TRBJ1-1; TRBD1 agrees at 11 bases. The CDR3 sequence is CASSERGTGGTEAFF. The CDR3 bases are TGCGCCAGCAGTGAGCGGGGGACAGGGGGCACTGAAGCTTTCTTT.